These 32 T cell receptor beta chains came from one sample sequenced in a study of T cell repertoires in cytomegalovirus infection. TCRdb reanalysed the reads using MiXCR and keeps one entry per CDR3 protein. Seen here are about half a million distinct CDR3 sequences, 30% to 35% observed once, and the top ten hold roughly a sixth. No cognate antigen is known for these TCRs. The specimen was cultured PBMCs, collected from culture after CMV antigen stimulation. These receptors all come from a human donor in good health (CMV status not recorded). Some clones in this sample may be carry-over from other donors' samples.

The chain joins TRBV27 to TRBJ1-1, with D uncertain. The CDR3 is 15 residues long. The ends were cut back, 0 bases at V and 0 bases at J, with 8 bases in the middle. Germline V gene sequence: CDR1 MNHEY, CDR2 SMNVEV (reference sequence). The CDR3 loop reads CASSLSGSMNTEAFF. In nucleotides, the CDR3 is TGTGCCAGCAGTTTATCAGGGTCCATGAACACTGAAGCTTTCTTT.

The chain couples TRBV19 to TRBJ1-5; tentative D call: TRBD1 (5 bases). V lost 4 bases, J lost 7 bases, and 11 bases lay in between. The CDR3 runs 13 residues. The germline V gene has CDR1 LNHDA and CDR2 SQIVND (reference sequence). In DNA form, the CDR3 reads TGTGCCAGTAGTAGGGCAGGGATGCAGCCCCAGCATTTT. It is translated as CASSRAGMQPQHF.

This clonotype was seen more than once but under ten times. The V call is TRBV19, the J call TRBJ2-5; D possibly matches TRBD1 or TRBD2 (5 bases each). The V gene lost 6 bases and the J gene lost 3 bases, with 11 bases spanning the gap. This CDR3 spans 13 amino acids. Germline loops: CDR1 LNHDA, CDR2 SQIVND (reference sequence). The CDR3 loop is CASRWQGEETQYF. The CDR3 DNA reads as TGTGCCAGTAGGTGGCAGGGAGAAGAGACCCAGTACTTC.

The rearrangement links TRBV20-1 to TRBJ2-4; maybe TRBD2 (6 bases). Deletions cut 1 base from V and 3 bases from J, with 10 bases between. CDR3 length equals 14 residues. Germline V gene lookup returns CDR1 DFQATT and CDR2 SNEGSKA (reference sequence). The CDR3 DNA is TGCAGTGCTAGAGGCGGGAAAGGCAAAAACATTCAGTACTTC. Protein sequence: CSARGGKGKNIQYF.

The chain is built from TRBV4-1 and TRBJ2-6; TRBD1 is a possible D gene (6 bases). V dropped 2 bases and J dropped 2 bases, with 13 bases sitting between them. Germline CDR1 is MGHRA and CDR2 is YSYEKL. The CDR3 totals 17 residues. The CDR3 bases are TGCGCCAGCAGCCAATCCAGGGGCAGCGCTGGGGCCAACGTCCTGACTTTC. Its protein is CASSQSRGSAGANVLTF.

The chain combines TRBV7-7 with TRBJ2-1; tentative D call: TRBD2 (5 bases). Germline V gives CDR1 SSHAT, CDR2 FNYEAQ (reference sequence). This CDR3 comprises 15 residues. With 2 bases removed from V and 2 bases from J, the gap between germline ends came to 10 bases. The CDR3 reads CASSLSPGTYNEQFF. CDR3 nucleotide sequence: TGTGCCAGCAGCTTATCCCCCGGGACCTACAATGAGCAGTTCTTC.

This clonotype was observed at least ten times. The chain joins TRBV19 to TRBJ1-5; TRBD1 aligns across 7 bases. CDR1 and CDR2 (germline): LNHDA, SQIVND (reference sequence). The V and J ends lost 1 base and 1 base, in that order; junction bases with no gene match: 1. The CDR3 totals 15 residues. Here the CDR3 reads CASSIGRGSNQPQHF. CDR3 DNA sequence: TGTGCCAGTAGTATAGGCAGGGGGAGCAATCAGCCCCAGCATTTT.

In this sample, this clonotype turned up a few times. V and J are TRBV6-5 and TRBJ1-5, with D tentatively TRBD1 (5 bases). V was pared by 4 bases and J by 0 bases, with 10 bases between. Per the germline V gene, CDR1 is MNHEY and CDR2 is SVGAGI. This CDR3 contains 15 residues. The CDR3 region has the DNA TGTGCCAGCAGTTGGGGGTTGATTAGCAATCAGCCCCAGCATTTT. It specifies CASSWGLISNQPQHF.

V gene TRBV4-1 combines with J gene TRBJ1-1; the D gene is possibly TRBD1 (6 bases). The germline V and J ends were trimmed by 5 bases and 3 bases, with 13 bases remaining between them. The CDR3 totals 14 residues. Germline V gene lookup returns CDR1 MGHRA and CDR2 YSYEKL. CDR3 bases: TGCGCCAGCAGCAGGGCGGGGGGCTACACTGAAGCTTTCTTT. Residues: CASSRAGGYTEAFF.

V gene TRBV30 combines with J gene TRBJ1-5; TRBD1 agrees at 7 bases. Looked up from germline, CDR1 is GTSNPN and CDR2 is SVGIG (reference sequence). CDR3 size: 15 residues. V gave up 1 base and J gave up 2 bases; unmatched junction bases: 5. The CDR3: CAWSGRTGRNQPQHF. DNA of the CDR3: TGTGCCTGGAGTGGTCGGACAGGCCGCAATCAGCCCCAGCATTTT.

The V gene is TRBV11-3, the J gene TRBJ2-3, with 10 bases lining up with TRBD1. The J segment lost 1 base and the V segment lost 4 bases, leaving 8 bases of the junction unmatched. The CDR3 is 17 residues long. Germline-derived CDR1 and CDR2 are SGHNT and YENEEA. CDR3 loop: CASSSRTGGPRTDTQYF. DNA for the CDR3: TGTGCCAGCAGCTCCCGGACAGGGGGGCCTCGCACAGATACGCAGTATTTT.

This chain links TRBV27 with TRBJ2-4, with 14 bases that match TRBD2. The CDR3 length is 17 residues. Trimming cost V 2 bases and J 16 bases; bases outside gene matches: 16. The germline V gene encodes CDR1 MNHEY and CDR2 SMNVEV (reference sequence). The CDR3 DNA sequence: TGTGCCAGCAGTTTAACAACACCGGGACTAGCGGGAGTGAGGTGTTACTTC. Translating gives CASSLTTPGLAGVRCYF.

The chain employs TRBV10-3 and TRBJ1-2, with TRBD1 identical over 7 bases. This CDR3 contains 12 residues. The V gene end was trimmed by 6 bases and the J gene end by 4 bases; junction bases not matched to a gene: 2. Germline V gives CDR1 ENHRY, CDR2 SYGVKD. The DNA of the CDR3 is TGTGCCATCAGCAGGACAGGCTATGGCTACACCTTC. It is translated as CAISRTGYGYTF.

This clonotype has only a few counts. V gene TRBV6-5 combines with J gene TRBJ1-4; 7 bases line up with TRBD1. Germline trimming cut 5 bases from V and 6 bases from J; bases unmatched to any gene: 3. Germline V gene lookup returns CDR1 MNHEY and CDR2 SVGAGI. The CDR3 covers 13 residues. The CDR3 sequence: CASSIGTDEKLFF. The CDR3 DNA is TGTGCCAGCAGTATCGGGACAGATGAAAAACTGTTTTTT.

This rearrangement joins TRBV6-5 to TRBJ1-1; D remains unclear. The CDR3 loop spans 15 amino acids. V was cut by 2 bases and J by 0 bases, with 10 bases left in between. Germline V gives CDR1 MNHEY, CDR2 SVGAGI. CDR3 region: CASSYVGPMNTEAFF. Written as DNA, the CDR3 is TGTGCCAGCAGTTACGTCGGCCCTATGAACACTGAAGCTTTCTTT.

CDR3 region: CASSPAQSEAFF. Here the CDR3 DNA reads TGTGCCAGCAGCCCCGCCCAGTCTGAAGCTTTCTTT. The chain employs TRBV7-9 and TRBJ1-1; no clear D gene. The CDR3 is 12 amino acids. In germline, CDR1 is SEHNR, CDR2 FQNEAQ (reference sequence). Trimming cost V 5 bases and J 6 bases, with 10 bases left between them.

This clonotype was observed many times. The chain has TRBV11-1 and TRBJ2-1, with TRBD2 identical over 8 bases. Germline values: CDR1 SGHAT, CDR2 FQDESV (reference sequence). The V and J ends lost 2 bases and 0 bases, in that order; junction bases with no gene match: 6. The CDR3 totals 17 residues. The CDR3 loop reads CASSLYTSGLSYNEQFF. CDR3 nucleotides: TGTGCCAGCAGCTTATATACTAGCGGACTCTCCTACAATGAGCAGTTCTTC.

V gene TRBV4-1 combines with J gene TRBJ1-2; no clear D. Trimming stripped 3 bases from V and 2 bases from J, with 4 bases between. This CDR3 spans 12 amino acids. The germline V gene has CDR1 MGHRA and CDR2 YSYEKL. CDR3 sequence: CASSHGNYGYTF. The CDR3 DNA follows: TGCGCCAGCAGCCATGGCAACTATGGCTACACCTTC.

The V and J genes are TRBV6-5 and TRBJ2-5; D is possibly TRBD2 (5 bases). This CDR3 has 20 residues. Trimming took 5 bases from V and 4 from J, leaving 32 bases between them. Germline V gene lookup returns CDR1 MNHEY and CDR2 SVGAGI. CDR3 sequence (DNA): TGTGCCAGCAGTCCACTACCCCCCCAGAGGGCCAGTCAATCAAGAGAGACCCAGTACTTC. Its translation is CASSPLPPQRASQSRETQYF.

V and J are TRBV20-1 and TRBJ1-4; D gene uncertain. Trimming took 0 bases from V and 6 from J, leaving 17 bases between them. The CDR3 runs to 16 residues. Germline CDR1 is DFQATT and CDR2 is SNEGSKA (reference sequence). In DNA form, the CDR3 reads TGCAGTGCTAGAGATGAGTCGGAGCCAGGTTATGAAAAACTGTTTTTT. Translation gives CSARDESEPGYEKLFF.

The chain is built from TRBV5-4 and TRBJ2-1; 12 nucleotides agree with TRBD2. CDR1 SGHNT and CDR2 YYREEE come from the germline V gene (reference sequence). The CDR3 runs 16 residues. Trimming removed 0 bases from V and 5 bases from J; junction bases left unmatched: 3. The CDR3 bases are TGTGCCAGCAGCTTGGCTAGCGGGAGGGGAAACAATGAGCAGTTCTTC. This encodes CASSLASGRGNNEQFF.

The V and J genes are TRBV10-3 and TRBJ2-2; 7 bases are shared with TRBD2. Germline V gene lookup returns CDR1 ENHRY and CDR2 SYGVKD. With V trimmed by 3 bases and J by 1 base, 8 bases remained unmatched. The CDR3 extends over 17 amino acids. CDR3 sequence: CAISDSMSGGNTGELFF. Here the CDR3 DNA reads TGTGCCATCAGTGACTCAATGTCGGGAGGGAACACCGGGGAGCTGTTTTTT.

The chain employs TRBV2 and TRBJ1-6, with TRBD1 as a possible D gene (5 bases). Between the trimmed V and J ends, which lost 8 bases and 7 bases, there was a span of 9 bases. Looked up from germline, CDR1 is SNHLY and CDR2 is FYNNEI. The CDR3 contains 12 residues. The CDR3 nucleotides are TGTGCCAGCCTGGGGCCAAATTCACCCCTCCACTTT. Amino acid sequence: CASLGPNSPLHF.

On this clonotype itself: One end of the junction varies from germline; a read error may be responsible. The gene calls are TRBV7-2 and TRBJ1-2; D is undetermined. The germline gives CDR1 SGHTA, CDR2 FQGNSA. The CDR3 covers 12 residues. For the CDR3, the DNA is TGTGCCAGCAGTTTAGACCTCCAGATCTACACCTTC. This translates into CASSLDLQIYTF.

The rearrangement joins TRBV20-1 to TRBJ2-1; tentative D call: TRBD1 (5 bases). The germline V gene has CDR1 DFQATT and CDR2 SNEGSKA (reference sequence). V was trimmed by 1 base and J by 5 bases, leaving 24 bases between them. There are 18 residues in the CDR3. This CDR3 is CSARARYKGLLTNNEQFF. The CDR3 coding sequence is TGCAGTGCTAGAGCCCGATATAAGGGGCTTTTAACTAACAATGAGCAGTTCTTC.

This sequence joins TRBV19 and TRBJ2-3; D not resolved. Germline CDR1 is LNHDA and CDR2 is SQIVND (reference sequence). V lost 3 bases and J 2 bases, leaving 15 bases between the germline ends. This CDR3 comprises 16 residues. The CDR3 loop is CASSIPRGSHTDTQYF. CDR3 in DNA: TGTGCCAGTAGTATCCCTCGCGGTTCTCACACAGATACGCAGTATTTT.

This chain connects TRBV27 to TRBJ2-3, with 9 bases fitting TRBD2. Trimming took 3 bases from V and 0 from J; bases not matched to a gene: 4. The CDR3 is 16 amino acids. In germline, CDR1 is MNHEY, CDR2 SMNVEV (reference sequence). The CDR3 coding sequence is TGTGCCAGCAGTTTCACAACTAGCGGGAGCACAGATACGCAGTATTTT. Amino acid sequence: CASSFTTSGSTDTQYF.

DNA of the CDR3: TGTGCCAGCAGCACCCCGGGACAGCTTAATGAAAAACTGTTTTTT. It is translated as CASSTPGQLNEKLFF. This chain uses TRBV7-9 with TRBJ1-4; 7 bases agree with TRBD1. CDR1 is SEHNR, CDR2 FQNEAQ, per germline (reference sequence). This CDR3 is built from 15 residues. With V trimmed by 5 bases and J by 4 bases, 7 bases remained unmatched.

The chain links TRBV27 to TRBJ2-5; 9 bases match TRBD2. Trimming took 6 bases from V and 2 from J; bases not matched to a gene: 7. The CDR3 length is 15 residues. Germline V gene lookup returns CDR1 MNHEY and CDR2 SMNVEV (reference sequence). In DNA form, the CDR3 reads TGTGCCAGCAGACCGGAACTAGCGGGTCAAGAGACCCAGTACTTC. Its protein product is CASRPELAGQETQYF.

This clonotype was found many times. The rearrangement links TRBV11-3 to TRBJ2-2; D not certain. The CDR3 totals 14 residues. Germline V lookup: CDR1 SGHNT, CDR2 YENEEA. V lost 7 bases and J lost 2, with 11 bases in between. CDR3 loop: CASKGGVNTGELFF. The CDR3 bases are TGTGCCAGCAAGGGCGGAGTAAACACCGGGGAGCTGTTTTTT.

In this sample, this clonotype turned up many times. The CDR3, as DNA: TGTGCCAGCAGCTTAGAGGGGGCGAGCGGGAGCCCAGATACGCAGTATTTT. Translated, it gives CASSLEGASGSPDTQYF. This chain links TRBV7-2 with TRBJ2-3; D is possibly TRBD2 (8 bases). Germline V gene sequence: CDR1 SGHTA, CDR2 FQGNSA. The CDR3 is 17 amino acids. Trimming took 1 base from V and 4 from J, leaving 18 bases between them.

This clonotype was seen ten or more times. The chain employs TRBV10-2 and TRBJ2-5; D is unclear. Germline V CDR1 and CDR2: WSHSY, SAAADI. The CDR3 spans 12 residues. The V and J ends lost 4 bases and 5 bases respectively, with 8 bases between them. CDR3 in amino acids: CASSVFLETQYF. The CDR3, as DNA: TGCGCCAGCAGTGTTTTCTTGGAGACCCAGTACTTC.